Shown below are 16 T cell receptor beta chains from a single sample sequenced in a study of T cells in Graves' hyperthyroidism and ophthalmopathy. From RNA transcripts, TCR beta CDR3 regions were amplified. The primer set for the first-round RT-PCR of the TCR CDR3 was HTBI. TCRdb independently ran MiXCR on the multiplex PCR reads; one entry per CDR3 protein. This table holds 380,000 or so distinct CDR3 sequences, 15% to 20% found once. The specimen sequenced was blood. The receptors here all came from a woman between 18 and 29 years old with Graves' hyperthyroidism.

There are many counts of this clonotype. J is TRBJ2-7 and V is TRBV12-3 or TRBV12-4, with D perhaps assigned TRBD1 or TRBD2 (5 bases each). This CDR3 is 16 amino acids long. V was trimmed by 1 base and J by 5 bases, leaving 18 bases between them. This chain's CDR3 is CASSLVVGTAFNEQYF. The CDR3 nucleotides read TGTGCCAGCAGTTTAGTAGTAGGGACCGCCTTCAACGAGCAGTACTTC.

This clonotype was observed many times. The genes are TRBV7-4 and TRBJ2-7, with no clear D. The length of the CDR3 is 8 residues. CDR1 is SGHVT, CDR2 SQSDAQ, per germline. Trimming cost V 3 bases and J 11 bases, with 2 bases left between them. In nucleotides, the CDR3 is TGTGCCAGCAGCTTGAAGTACTTC. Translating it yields CASSLKYF.

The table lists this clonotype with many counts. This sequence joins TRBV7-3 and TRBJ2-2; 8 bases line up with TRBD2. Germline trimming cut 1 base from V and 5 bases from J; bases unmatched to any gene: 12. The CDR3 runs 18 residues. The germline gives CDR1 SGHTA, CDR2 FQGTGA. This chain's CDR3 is CASSLNRPAPSGTGELFF. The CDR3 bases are TGTGCCAGCAGCTTAAATCGCCCCGCGCCTAGCGGGACCGGGGAGCTGTTTTTT.

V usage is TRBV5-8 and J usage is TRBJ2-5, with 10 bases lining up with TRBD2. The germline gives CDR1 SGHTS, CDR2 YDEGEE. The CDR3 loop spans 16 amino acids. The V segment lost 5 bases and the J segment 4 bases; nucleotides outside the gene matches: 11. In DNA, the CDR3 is TGTGCCAGCAGTTCAAGCGGGAGGGCCGGGGGAGAGACCCAGTACTTC. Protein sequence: CASSSSGRAGGETQYF.

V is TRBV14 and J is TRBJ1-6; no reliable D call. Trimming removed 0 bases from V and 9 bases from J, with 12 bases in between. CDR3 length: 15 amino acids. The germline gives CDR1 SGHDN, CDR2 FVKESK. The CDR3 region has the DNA TGTGCCAGCAGCCAAGATAGTGGGTTCCGTTCACCCCTCCACTTT. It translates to CASSQDSGFRSPLHF.

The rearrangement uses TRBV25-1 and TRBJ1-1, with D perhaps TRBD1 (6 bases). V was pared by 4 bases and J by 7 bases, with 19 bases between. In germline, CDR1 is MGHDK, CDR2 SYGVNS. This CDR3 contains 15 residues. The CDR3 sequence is CASSAVLPGGGEAFF. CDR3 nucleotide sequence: TGTGCCAGCAGTGCCGTCCTGCCGGGAGGGGGTGAAGCTTTCTTT.

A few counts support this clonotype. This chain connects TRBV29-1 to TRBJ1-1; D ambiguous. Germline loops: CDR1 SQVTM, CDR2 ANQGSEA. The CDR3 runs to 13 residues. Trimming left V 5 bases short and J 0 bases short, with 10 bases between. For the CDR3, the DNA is TGCAGCGTTCTCACATATTTGAACACTGAAGCTTTCTTT. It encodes CSVLTYLNTEAFF.

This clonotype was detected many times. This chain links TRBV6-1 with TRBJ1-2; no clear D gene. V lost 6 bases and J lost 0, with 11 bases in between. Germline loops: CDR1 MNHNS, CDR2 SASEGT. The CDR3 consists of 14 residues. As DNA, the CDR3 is TGTGCCAGCAGGGCGGCGGGGTCTAACTATGGCTACACCTTC. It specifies CASRAAGSNYGYTF.

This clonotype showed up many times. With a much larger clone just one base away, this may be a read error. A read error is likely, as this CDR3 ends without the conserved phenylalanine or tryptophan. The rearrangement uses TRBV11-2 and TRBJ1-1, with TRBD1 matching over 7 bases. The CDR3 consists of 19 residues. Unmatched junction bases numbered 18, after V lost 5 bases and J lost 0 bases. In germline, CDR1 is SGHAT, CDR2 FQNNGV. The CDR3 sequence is CASSDYIRGATNMNTEAFL. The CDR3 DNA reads TGTGCCAGCAGCGATTACATCAGGGGGGCTACCAACATGAACACTGAAGCTTTCCTT.

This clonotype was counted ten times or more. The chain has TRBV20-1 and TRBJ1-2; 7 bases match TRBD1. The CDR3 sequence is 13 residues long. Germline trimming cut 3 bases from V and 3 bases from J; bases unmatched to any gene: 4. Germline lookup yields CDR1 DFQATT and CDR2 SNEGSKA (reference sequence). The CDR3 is CSARGGGDYGYTF. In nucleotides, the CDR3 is TGCAGTGCTAGGGGAGGGGGCGACTATGGCTACACCTTC.

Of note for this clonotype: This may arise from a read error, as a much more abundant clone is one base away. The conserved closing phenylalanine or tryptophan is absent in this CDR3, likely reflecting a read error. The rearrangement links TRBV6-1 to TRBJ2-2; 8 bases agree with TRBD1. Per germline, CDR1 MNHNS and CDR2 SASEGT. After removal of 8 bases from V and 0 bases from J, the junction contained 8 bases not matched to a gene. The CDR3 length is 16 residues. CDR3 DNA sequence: TGTGCCAGCCACGGACAGGGCTTTGCGAACACCGGGGAGCTGTTTTTG. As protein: CASHGQGFANTGELFL.

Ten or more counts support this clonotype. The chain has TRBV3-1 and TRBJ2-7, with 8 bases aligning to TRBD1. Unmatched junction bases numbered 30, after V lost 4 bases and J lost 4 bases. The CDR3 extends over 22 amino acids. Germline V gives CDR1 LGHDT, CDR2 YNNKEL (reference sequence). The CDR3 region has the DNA TGTGCCAGCAGCCGCGGGACAGGTCACTTCAAGACAAATCTGCCCAACCCGTACGAGCAGTACTTC. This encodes CASSRGTGHFKTNLPNPYEQYF.

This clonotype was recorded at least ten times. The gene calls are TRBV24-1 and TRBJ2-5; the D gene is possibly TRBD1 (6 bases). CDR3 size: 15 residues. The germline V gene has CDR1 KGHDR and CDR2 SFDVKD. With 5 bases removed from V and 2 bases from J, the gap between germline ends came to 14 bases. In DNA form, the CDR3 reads TGTGCCACCAGTGTGCAGGGGCGGTCACAAGAGACCCAGTACTTC. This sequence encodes CATSVQGRSQETQYF.

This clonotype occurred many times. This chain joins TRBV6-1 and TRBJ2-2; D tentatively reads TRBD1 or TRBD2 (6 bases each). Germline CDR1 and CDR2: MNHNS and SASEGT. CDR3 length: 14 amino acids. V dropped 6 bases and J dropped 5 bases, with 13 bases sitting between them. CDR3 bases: TGTGCCAGCAGACAGGGCGGAGGGACCGGGGAGCTGTTTTTT. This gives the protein CASRQGGGTGELFF.

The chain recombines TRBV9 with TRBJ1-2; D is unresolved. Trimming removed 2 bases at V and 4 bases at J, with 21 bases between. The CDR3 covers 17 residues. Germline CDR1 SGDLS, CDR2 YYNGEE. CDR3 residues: CASSVSPDVDLIYGYTF. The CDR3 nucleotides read TGTGCCAGCAGCGTTTCCCCGGACGTTGACCTAATCTATGGCTACACCTTC. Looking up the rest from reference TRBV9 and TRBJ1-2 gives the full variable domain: DSGVTQTPKHLITATGQRVTLRCSPRSGDLSVYWYQQSLDQGLQFLIQYYNGEERAKGNILERFSAQQFPDLHSELNLSSLELGDSALYFCASSVSPDVDLIYGYTFGSGTRLTVV.

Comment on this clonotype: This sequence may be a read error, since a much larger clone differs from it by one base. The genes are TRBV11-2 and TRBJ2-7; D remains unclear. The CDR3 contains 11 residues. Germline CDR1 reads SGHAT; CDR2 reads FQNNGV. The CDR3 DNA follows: TGTGCCGGCAGCGCGGAGTGGGTGCCGTACTTC. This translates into CAGSAEWVPYF. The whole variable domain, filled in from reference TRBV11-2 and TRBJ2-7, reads EAGVAQSPRYKIIEKRQSVAFWCNPISGHATLYWYQQILGQGPKLLIQFQNNGVVDDSQLPKDRFSAERLKGVDSTLKIQPAKLEDSAVYLCAGSAEWVPYFGPGTRLTVT.